This is a list of T cell receptor beta chains from one sample in a study of blood T cells in healthy people across ages. TCRdb reprocessed the 5' RACE reads via MiXCR and lists one record per CDR3 protein. The sample contains roughly 700,000 distinct CDR3 sequences, around 49% of which appear only once. Sequencing was performed on blood. Receptors originate from a woman in her sixties in good health. CDR3s include the opening cysteine and the closing phenylalanine or tryptophan. Fields, in order: V gene, clone size, D gene, J gene, CDR3 DNA, CDR3 protein. D genes are given only for firm matches. Clone sizes are given selectively: once, few, many, or a class where the clone is expanded.

V gene: TRBV7-2; clone size: NA; D gene: TRBD1; J gene: TRBJ2-6; CDR3 DNA: TGTGCCAGCAGCTTGACAGGGTACGGGGCCAACGTCCTGACTTTC; CDR3 protein: CASSLTGYGANVLTF
V gene: TRBV2; clone size: few; D gene: TRBD2; J gene: TRBJ2-1; CDR3 DNA: TGTGCCAGCAGTGCGGTAGCGGGAGCCTACAATGAGCAGTTCTTC; CDR3 protein: CASSAVAGAYNEQFF
V gene: TRBV7-3; clone size: NA; D gene: NA; J gene: TRBJ1-3; CDR3 DNA: TGTGCCAGCAGCTTAAAACCCTCTGGAAACACCATATATTTT; CDR3 protein: CASSLKPSGNTIYF
V gene: TRBV20-1; clone size: NA; D gene: TRBD1; J gene: TRBJ2-7; CDR3 DNA: TGCAGTGCTAGAGTTTTAGGACAGGGTCACCACGAGCAGTACTTC; CDR3 protein: CSARVLGQGHHEQYF
V gene: TRBV5-1; clone size: NA; D gene: NA; J gene: TRBJ2-7; CDR3 DNA: TGCGCCAGCAGCCCAGGGGGGAGAAACGAGCAGTACTTC; CDR3 protein: CASSPGGRNEQYF
V gene: TRBV3-1; clone size: once; D gene: TRBD2; J gene: TRBJ2-5; CDR3 DNA: TGTGCCAGCAGCCAGGTACTAGCGGGAGGTGAGACCCTGTACTTC; CDR3 protein: CASSQVLAGGETLYF
V gene: TRBV7-2; clone size: NA; D gene: NA; J gene: TRBJ2-7; CDR3 DNA: TGTGCCAGCAGCGTAGACAGGAGAGGACGCGAGCAGTACTTC; CDR3 protein: CASSVDRRGREQYF
V gene: TRBV18; clone size: few; D gene: TRBD2; J gene: TRBJ2-4; CDR3 DNA: TGTGCCAGCTCCAGCGGGATCTCCAAAAACATTCAGTACTTC; CDR3 protein: CASSSGISKNIQYF
V gene: TRBV2; clone size: NA; D gene: TRBD2; J gene: TRBJ2-2; CDR3 DNA: TGTGCCAGCAGTTATAGCGGGAGTGGCACCGGGGAGCTGTTTTTT; CDR3 protein: CASSYSGSGTGELFF
V gene: TRBV20-1; clone size: NA; D gene: NA; J gene: TRBJ2-3; CDR3 DNA: TGCAGTGCTAGAGGGCCCGGACCCTTTACAGATACGCAGTATTTT; CDR3 protein: CSARGPGPFTDTQYF
V gene: TRBV2; clone size: NA; D gene: NA; J gene: TRBJ1-6; CDR3 DNA: TGTGCCAGCAGTTTCCGGGACCGACAAGTTAGTTCACCCCTCCACTTT; CDR3 protein: CASSFRDRQVSSPLHF
V gene: TRBV21-1; clone size: NA; D gene: NA; J gene: TRBJ1-6; CDR3 DNA: TGTACCAGCAGCAAAGAGTACCAGAGCTCCTATAATTCACCCCTCCACTTT; CDR3 protein: CTSSKEYQSSYNSPLHF
V gene: TRBV29-1; clone size: NA; D gene: TRBD2; J gene: TRBJ2-3; CDR3 DNA: TGCAGCGTCGCACAGCGGGGGGGATCCACAGATACGCAGTATTTT; CDR3 protein: CSVAQRGGSTDTQYF
V gene: TRBV7-2; clone size: NA; D gene: NA; J gene: TRBJ2-1; CDR3 DNA: TGTGCCAGCAGCTTACCTTCTAGTGCCGTCTACAATGAGCAGTTCTTC; CDR3 protein: CASSLPSSAVYNEQFF
V gene: TRBV6-5; clone size: NA; D gene: NA; J gene: TRBJ2-7; CDR3 DNA: TGTGCCAGCAGTTACTCAAGAGGGTGGGCTTCCTACGAGCAGTACTTC; CDR3 protein: CASSYSRGWASYEQYF
V gene: TRBV4-3; clone size: NA; D gene: TRBD2; J gene: TRBJ2-5; CDR3 DNA: TGCGCCAGCAGCCACCGACTAGCGGGCCAAGAGACCCAGTACTTC; CDR3 protein: CASSHRLAGQETQYF
V gene: TRBV2; clone size: NA; D gene: NA; J gene: TRBJ2-3; CDR3 DNA: TGTGCCAGCAGTGACCTCGGCGCGGTCAACACAGATACGCAGTATTTT; CDR3 protein: CASSDLGAVNTDTQYF
V gene: TRBV29-1; clone size: NA; D gene: NA; J gene: TRBJ2-5; CDR3 DNA: TGCAGCGTTGAAGCGAGAGGGAAAGAGACCCAGGACTTC; CDR3 protein: CSVEARGKETQDF
V gene: TRBV20-1; clone size: few; D gene: NA; J gene: TRBJ2-5; CDR3 DNA: TGCAGTGCTAAAACACATCAAGAGACCCAGTACTTC; CDR3 protein: CSAKTHQETQYF
V gene: TRBV12-3/TRBV12-4; clone size: NA; D gene: NA; J gene: TRBJ2-2; CDR3 DNA: TGTGCCAGCAGGGCCGGTCGGAGTAGCACCGGGGAGCTGTTTTTT; CDR3 protein: CASRAGRSSTGELFF
V gene: TRBV4-2; clone size: NA; D gene: NA; J gene: TRBJ2-1; CDR3 DNA: TGTGCCAGCAGCCAGCTTACCGCCTACAATGAGCAGTTCTTC; CDR3 protein: CASSQLTAYNEQFF
V gene: TRBV28; clone size: few; D gene: NA; J gene: TRBJ2-7; CDR3 DNA: TGTGCCAGCCGACCCAGTGGTGAACACGAGCAGTACTTC; CDR3 protein: CASRPSGEHEQYF